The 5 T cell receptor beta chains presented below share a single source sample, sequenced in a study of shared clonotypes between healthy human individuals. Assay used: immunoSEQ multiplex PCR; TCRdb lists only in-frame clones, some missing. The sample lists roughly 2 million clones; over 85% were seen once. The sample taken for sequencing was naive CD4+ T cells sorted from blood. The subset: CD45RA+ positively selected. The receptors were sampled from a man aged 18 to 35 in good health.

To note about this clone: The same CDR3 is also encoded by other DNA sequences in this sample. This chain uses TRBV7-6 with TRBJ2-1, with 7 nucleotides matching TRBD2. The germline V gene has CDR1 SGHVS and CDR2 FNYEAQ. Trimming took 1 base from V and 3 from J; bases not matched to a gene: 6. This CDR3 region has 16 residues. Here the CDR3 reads CASSLVAGEGYNEQFF. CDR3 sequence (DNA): TGTGCCAGCAGCTTAGTTGCGGGAGAGGGCTACAATGAGCAGTTCTTC.

The CDR3 coding sequence is TGTGCCACCAGCGCGCCTGGACTAGCGGGAGGGCGTGCCAAAAACATTCAGTACTTC. Its protein product is CATSAPGLAGGRAKNIQYF. This chain connects TRBV15 to TRBJ2-4; 15 bases are a match to TRBD2. The CDR3 loop spans 19 amino acids. V was clipped by 5 bases and J by 1 base; unmatched bases: 9. Germline V lookup: CDR1 LNHNV, CDR2 YYDKDF (reference sequence).

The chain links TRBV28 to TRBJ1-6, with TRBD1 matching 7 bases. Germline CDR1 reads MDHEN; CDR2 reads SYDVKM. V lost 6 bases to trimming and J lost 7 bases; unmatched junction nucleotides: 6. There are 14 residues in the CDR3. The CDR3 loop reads CASRSQGGNSPLHF. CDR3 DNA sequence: TGTGCCAGCAGGAGTCAAGGGGGCAATTCACCCCTCCACTTT.

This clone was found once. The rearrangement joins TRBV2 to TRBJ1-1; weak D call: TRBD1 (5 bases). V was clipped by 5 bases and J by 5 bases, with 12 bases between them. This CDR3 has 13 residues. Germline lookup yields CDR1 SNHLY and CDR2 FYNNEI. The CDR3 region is CASSPDWGTEAFF. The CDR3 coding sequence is TGTGCCAGCAGTCCCGACTGGGGGACTGAAGCTTTCTTT.

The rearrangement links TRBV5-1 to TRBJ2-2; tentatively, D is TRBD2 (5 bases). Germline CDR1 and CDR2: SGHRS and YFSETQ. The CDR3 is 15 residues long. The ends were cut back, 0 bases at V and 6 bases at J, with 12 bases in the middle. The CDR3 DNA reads TGCGCCAGCAGCTTGGTAACGGGGTTTTCCGGGGAGCTGTTTTTT. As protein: CASSLVTGFSGELFF. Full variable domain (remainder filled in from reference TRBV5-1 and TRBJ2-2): KAGVTQTPRYLIKTRGQQVTLSCSPISGHRSVSWYQQTPGQGLQFLFEYFSETQRNKGNFPGRFSGRQFSNSRSEMNVSTLELGDSALYLCASSLVTGFSGELFFGEGSRLTVL.